The present T cell receptor (beta chain) was sequenced within a study of blood T cell repertoires in COVID-19. The CDR3 spans 15 residues. The trim removed 5 bases at V and 2 bases at J, leaving 8 bases unmatched. Germline lookup yields CDR1 LNHDA and CDR2 SQIVND (reference sequence). This table comes from immunoSEQ multiplex PCR, and its TCRdb copy is limited to in-frame clones, with some not included. This sample carries about 370,000 clones, 80% to 90% of them seen once, and the ten largest clones take under 11%. The clonotype originates from a woman younger than 45 with COVID-19, enrolled during active disease. The rearrangement uses TRBV19 and TRBJ1-2, with 7 bases identical to TRBD1. The specimen was peripheral blood. The CDR3 region is CASSVMGQSNYGYTF. The CDR3 bases are TGTGCCAGTAGTGTTATGGGACAGAGCAACTATGGCTACACCTTC.